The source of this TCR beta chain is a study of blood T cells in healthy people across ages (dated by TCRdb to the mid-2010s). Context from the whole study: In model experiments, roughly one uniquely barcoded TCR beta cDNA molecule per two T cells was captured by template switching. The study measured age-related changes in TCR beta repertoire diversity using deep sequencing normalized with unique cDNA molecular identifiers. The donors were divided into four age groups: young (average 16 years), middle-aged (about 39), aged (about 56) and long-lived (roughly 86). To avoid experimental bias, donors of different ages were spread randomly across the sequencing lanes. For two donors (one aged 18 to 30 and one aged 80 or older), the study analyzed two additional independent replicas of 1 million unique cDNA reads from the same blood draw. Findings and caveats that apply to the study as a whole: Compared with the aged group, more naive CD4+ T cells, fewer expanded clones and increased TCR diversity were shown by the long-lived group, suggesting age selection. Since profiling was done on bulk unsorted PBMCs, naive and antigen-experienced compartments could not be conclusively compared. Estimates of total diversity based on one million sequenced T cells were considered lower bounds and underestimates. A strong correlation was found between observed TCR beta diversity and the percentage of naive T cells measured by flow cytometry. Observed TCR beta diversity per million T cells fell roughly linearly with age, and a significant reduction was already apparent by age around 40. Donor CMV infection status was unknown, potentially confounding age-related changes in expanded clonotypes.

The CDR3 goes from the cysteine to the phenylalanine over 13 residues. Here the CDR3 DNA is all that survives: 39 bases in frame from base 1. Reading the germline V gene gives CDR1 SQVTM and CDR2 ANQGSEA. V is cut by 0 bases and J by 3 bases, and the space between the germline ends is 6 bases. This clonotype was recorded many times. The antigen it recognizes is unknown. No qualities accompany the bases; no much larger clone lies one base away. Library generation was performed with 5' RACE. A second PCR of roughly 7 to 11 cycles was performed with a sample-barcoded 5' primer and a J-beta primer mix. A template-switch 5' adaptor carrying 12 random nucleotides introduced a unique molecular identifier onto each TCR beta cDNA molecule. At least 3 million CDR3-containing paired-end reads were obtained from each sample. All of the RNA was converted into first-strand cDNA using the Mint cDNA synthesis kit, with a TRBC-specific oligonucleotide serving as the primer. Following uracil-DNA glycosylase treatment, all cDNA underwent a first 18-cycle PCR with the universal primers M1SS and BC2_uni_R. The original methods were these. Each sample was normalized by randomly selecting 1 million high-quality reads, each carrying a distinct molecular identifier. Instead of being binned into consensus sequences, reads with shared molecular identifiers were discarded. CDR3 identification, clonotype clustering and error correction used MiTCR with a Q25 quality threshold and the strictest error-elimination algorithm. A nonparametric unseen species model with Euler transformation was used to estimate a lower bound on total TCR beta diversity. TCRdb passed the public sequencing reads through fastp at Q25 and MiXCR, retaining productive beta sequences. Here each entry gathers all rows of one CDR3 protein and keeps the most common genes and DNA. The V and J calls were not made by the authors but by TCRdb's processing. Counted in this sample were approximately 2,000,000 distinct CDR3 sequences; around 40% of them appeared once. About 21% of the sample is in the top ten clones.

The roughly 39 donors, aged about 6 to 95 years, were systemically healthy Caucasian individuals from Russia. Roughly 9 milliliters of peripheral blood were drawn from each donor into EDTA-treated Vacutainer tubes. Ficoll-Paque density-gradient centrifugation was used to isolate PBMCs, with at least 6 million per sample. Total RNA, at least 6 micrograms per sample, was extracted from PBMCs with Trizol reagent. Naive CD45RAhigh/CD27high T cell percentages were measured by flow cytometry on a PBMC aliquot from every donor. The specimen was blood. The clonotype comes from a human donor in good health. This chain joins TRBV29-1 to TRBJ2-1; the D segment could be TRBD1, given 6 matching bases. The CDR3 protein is CSVEEQGYNEQFF. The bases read TGCAGCGTTGAAGAACAGGGCTACAATGAGCAGTTCTTC.